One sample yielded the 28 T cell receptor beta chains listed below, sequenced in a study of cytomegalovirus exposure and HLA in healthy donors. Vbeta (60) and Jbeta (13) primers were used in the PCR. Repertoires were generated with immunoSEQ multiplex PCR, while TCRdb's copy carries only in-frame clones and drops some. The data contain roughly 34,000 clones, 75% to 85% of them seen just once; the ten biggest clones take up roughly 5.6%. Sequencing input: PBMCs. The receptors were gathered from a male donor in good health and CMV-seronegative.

The CDR3 loop is CASSLVGTYYGYTF. CDR3 DNA: TGTGCCAGCAGCTTGGTAGGGACATACTATGGCTACACCTTC. This chain connects TRBV5-6 to TRBJ1-2; possibly TRBD1 for D (6 bases). CDR3 length: 14 amino acids. Trimming removed 0 bases at V and 3 bases at J, with 9 bases between. In germline, CDR1 is SGHDT, CDR2 YYEEEE.

This chain's CDR3 is CADMERTGKNYGYTF. CDR3 bases: TGTGCCGACATGGAGAGGACAGGGAAGAACTATGGCTACACCTTC. The V call is TRBV2, the J call TRBJ1-2; 8 bases map to TRBD1. CDR3 length: 15 residues. The trim removed 11 bases at V and 2 bases at J, leaving 13 bases unmatched. Per germline, CDR1 SNHLY and CDR2 FYNNEI.

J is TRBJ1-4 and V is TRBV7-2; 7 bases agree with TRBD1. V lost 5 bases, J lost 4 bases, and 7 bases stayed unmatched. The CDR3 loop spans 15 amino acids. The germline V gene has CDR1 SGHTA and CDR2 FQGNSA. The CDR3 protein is CASSPRQGHNEKLFF. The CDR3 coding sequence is TGTGCCAGCAGCCCCCGACAGGGCCATAATGAAAAACTGTTTTTT.

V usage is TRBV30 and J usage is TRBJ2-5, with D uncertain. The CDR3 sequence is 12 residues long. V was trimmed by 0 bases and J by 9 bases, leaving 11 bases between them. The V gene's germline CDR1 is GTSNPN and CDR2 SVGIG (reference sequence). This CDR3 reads CAWSVSQSAQYF. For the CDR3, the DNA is TGTGCCTGGAGTGTATCCCAATCGGCCCAGTACTTC.

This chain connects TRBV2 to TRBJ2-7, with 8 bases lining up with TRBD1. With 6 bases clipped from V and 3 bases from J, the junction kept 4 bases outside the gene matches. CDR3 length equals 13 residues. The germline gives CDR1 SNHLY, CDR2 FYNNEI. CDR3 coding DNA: TGTGCCAGCAGAGGACAGGGCGGCTACGAGCAGTACTTC. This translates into CASRGQGGYEQYF. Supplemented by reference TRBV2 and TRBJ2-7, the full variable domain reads EPEVTQTPSHQVTQMGQEVILRCVPISNHLYFYWYRQILGQKVEFLVSFYNNEISEKSEIFDDQFSVERPDGSNFTLKIRSTKLEDSAMYFCASRGQGGYEQYFGPGTRLTVT.

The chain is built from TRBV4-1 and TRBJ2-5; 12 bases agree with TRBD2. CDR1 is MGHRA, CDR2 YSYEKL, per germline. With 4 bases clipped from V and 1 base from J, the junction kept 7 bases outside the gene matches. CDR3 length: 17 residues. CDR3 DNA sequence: TGCGCCAGCAGCCTCTATACTAGCGGGGGGACCCAAGAGACCCAGTACTTC. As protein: CASSLYTSGGTQETQYF.

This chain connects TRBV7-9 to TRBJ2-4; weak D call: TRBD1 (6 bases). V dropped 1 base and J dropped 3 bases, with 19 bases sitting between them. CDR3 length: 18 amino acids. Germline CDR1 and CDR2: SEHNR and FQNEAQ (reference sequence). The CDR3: CASSLGTGFQLFKNIQYF. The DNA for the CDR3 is TGTGCCAGCAGCTTAGGCACAGGGTTTCAGCTTTTCAAAAACATTCAGTACTTC. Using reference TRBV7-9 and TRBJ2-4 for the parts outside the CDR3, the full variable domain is DTGVSQNPRHKITKRGQNVTFRCDPISEHNRLYWYRQTLGQGPEFLTYFQNEAQLEKSRLLSDRFSAERPKGSFSTLEIQRTEQGDSAMYLCASSLGTGFQLFKNIQYFGAGTRLSVL.

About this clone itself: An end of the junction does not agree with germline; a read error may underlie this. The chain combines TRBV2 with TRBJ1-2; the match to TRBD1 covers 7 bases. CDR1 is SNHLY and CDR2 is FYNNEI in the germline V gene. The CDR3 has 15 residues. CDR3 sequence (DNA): TGTGCCAGCAGGGAAGCGGTACAGGGGTACTATGGCTACACCTTC. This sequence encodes CASREAVQGYYGYTF. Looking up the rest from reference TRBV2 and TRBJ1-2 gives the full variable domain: EPEVTQTPSHQVTQMGQEVILRCVPISNHLYFYWYRQILGQKVEFLVSFYNNEISEKSEIFDDQFSVERPDGSNFTLKIRSTKLEDSAMYFCASREAVQGYYGYTFGSGTRLTVV.

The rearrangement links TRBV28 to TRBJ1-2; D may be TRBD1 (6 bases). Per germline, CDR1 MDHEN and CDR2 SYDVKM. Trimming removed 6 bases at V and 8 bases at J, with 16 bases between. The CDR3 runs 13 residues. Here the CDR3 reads CASREQGVRGYTF. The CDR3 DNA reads TGTGCCAGCAGGGAACAGGGTGTAAGGGGCTACACCTTC.

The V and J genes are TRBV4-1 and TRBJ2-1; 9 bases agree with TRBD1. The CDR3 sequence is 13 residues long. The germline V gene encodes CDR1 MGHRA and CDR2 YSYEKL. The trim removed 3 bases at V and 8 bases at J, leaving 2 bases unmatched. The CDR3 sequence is CASSQGQGYEQFF. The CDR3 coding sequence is TGCGCCAGCAGCCAGGGACAGGGTTATGAGCAGTTCTTC.

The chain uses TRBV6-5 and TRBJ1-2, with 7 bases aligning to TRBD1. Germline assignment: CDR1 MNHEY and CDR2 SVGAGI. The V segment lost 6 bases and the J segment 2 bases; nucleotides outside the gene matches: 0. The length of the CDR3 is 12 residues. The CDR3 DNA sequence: TGTGCCAGCAGGGACAGGAACTATGGCTACACCTTC. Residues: CASRDRNYGYTF.

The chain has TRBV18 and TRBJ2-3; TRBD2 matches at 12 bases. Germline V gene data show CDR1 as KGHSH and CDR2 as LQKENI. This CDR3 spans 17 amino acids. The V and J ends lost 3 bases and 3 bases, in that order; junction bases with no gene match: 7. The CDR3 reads CASSPATSGSGTDTQYF. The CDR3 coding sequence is TGTGCCAGCTCACCGGCGACTAGCGGGAGTGGGACAGATACGCAGTATTTT.

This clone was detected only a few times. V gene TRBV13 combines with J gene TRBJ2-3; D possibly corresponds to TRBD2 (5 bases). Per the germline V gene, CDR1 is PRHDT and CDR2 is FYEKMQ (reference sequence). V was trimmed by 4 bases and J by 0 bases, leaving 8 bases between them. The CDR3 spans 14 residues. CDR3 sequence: CASSSGLSTDTQYF. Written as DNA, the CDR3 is TGTGCCAGCAGCTCCGGACTGAGCACAGATACGCAGTATTTT.

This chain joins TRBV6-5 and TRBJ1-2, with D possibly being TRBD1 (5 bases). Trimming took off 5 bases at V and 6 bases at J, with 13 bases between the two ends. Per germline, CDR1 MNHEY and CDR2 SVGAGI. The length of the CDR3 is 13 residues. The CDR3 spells CASSDSVAHGYTF. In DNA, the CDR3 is TGTGCCAGCAGTGACAGCGTCGCCCATGGCTACACCTTC.

DNA for the CDR3: TGTGCCAGCAGTCCCGGGACTAGCGGGTCCTACGAGCAGTACTTC. Translating gives CASSPGTSGSYEQYF. The chain employs TRBV27 and TRBJ2-7, with 12 bases fitting TRBD2. The germline CDR1 and CDR2 sequences are MNHEY and SMNVEV (reference sequence). This CDR3 comprises 15 residues. V was clipped by 5 bases and J by 1 base; unmatched bases: 3.

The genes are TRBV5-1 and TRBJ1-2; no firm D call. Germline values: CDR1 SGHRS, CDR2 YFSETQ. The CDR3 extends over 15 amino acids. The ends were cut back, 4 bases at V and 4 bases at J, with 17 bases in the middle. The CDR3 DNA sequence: TGCGCCAGCAGCCCAACTCAGGAGGGTAGCTATGGCTACACCTTC. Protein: CASSPTQEGSYGYTF.

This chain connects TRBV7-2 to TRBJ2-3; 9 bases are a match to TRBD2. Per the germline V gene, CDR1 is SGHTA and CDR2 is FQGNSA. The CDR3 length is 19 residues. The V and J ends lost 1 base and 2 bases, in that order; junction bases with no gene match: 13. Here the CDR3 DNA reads TGTGCCAGCAGCTTAGTCATGCCTAGCGGGACTCATTTCACAGATACGCAGTATTTT. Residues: CASSLVMPSGTHFTDTQYF.

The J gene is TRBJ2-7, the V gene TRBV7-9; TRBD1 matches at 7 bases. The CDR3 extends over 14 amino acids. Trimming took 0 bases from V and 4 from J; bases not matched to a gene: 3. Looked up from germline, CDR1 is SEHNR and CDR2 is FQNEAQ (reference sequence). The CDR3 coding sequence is TGTGCCAGCAGCTTAGCAGGGGGCGCGTACGAGCAGTACTTC. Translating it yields CASSLAGGAYEQYF.

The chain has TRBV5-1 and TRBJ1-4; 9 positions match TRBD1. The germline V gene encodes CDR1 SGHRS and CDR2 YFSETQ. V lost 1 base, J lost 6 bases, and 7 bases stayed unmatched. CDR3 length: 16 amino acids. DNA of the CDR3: TGCGCCAGCAGCTTGAGGGCGGGACAGGGTTATGAAAAACTGTTTTTT. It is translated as CASSLRAGQGYEKLFF.

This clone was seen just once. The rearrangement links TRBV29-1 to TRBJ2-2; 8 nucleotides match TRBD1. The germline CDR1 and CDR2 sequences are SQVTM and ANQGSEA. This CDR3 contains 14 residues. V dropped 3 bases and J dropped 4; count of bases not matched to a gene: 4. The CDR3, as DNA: TGCAGCGTTGACCCGGGACAGGTCACCGGGGAGCTGTTTTTT. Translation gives CSVDPGQVTGELFF.

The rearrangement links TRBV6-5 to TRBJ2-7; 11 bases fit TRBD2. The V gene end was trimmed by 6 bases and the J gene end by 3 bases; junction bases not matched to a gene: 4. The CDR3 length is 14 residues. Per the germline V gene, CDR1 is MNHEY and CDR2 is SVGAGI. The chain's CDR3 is CASRSSGGNYEQYF. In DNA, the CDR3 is TGTGCCAGCAGATCTAGCGGGGGGAACTACGAGCAGTACTTC.

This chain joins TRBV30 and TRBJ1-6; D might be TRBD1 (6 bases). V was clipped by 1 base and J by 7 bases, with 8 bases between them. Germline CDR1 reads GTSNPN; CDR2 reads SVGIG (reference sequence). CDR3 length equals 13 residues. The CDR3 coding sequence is TGTGCCTGGAGTGAGGGGGGGAATTCACCCCTCCACTTT. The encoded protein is CAWSEGGNSPLHF.

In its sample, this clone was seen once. The CDR3 sequence is CASSQDLLRGGTEAFF. DNA for the CDR3: TGTGCCAGCAGCCAAGATCTCCTTCGGGGGGGCACTGAAGCTTTCTTT. This chain links TRBV4-2 with TRBJ1-1; tentative D call: TRBD1 (5 bases). Trimming took off 0 bases at V and 4 bases at J, with 15 bases between the two ends. Germline V lookup: CDR1 LGHNA, CDR2 YNFKEQ. This CDR3 is 16 amino acids long.

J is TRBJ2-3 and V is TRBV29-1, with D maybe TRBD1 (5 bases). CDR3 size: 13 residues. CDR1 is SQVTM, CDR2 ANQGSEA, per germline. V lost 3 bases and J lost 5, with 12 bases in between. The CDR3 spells CSVDWGEEDTQYF. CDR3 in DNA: TGCAGCGTTGATTGGGGCGAGGAAGATACGCAGTATTTT.

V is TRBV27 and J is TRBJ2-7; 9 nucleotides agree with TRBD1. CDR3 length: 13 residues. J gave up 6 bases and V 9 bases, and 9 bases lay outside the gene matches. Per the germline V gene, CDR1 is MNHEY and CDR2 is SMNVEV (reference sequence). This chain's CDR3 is CASGGQGLSEQYF. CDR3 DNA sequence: TGTGCCAGTGGAGGACAGGGGTTAAGCGAGCAGTACTTC.

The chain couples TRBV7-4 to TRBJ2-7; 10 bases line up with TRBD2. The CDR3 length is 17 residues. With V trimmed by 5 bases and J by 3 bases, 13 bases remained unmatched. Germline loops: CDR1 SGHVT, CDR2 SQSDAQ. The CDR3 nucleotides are TGTGCCAGCAGCCCGAAGGAACTAGCGGGAAGAAGCTACGAGCAGTACTTC. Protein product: CASSPKELAGRSYEQYF.

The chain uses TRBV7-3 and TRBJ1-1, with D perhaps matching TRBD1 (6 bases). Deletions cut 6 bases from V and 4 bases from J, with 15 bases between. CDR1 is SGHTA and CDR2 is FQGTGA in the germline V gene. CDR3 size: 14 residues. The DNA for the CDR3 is TGTGCCAGCAGGTTACAGGGTACGAGCACTGAAGCTTTCTTT. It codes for CASRLQGTSTEAFF.

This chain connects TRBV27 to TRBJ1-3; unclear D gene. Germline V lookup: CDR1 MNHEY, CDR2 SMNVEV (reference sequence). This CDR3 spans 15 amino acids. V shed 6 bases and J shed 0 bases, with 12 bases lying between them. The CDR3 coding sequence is TGTGCCAGCAGCCCCTACTACGGCTCTGGAAACACCATATATTTT. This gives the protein CASSPYYGSGNTIYF.